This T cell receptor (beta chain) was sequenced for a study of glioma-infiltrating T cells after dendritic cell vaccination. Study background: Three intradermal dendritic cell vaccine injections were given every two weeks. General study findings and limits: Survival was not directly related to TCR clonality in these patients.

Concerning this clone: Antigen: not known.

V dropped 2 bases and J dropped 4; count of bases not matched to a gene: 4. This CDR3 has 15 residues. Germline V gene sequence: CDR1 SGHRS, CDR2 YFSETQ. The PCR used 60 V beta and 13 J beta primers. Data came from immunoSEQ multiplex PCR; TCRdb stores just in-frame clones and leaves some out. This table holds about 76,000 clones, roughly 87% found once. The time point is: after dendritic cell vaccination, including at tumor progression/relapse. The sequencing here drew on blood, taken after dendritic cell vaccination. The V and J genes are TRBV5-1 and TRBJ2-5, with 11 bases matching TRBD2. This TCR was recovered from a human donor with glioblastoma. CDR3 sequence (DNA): TGCGCCAGCAGCTTCACGCTAGCGGGGGGAGAGACCCAGTACTTC. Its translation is CASSFTLAGGETQYF.